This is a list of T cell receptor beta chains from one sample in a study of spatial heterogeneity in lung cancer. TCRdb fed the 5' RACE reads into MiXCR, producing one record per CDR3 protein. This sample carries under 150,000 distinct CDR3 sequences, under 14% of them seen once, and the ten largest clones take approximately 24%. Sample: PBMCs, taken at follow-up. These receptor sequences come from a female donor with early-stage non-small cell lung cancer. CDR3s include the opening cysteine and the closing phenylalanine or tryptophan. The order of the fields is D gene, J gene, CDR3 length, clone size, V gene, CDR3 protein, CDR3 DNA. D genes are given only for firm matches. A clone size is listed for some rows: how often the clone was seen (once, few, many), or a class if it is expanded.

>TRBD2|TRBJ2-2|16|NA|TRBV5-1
CASSLDLAGYAGELFF
TGCGCCAGCAGCTTGGATCTAGCGGGATATGCCGGGGAGCTGTTTTTT
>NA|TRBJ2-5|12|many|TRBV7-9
CASSFERETQYF
TGTGCCAGCAGCTTTGAGCGAGAGACCCAGTACTTC
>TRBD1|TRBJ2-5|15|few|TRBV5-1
CASSPDRVYQETQYF
TGCGCCAGCAGCCCGGACAGGGTTTATCAAGAGACCCAGTACTTC
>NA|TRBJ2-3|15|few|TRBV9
CASSVGPTEADTQYF
TGTGCCAGCAGCGTAGGACCCACGGAAGCAGATACGCAGTATTTT
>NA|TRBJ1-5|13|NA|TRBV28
CASGKSDNQPQHF
TGTGCCAGCGGAAAGTCGGACAATCAGCCCCAGCATTTT
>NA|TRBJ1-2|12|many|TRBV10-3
CAIRDTDYGYTF
TGTGCCATCAGGGACACCGATTATGGCTACACCTTC
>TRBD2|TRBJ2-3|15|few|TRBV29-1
CSSTGLAGSTDTQYF
TGCAGCTCAACGGGACTAGCGGGGAGCACAGATACGCAGTATTTT
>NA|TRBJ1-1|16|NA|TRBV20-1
CSARDLFRMSESEAFF
TGCAGTGCTAGAGATCTGTTTCGCATGTCAGAGTCTGAAGCTTTCTTT
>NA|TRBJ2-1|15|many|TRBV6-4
CASSETRGSNNEQFF
TGTGCCAGCAGTGAAACTCGCGGGTCTAACAATGAGCAGTTCTTC
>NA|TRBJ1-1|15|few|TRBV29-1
CSVEDRGVENTEAFF
TGCAGCGTTGAAGATAGGGGGGTGGAAAACACTGAAGCTTTCTTT
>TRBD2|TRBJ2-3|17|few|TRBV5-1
CASSSLPGLAGTDTQYF
TGCGCCAGCAGCTCCTTACCGGGACTAGCGGGAACAGATACGCAGTATTTT
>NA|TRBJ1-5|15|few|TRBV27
CASSVGGLSNQPQHF
TGTGCCAGCAGCGTGGGAGGACTTAGCAATCAGCCCCAGCATTTT
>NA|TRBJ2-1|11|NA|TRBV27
CASTGTNEQFF
TGTGCCAGCACCGGGACCAATGAGCAGTTCTTC
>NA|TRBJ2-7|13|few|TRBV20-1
CSARGRPGSEQYF
TGCAGTGCTAGGGGTAGGCCCGGGTCCGAGCAGTACTTC
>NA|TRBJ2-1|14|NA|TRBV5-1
CASKTGRDYNEQFF
TGCGCCAGCAAAACTGGCCGAGATTACAATGAGCAGTTCTTC
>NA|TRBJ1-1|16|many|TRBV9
CASSPNAGLKNTEAFF
TGTGCCAGCAGCCCAAACGCTGGACTAAAGAACACTGAAGCTTTCTTT
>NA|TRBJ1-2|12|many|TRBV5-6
CASSLQGTGYTF
TGTGCCAGCAGCTTACAGGGAACTGGCTACACCTTC